Presented here are 13 T cell receptor beta chains from one specimen sequenced in a study of cytomegalovirus exposure and HLA in healthy donors. The primer mix had 60 Vbeta and 13 Jbeta primers. Libraries were prepared by immunoSEQ multiplex PCR; TCRdb keeps only in-frame clonotypes and omits some of them. The record lists 200,000 to 250,000 clones, of which the ten most abundant hold under 1%. Sequenced material: PBMCs. All receptors derive from a woman in her twenties or thirties in good health and CMV-seropositive.

The chain combines TRBV5-1 with TRBJ2-7; unclear D gene. Trimming removed 6 bases at V and 4 bases at J, with 11 bases between. The CDR3 runs to 12 residues. CDR1 SGHRS and CDR2 YFSETQ come from the germline V gene. CDR3 nucleotides: TGCGCCAGCATGGGTAACGGGTACGAGCAGTACTTC. Encoded protein: CASMGNGYEQYF. Full variable domain (missing parts from reference TRBV5-1 and TRBJ2-7): KAGVTQTPRYLIKTRGQQVTLSCSPISGHRSVSWYQQTPGQGLQFLFEYFSETQRNKGNFPGRFSGRQFSNSRSEMNVSTLELGDSALYLCASMGNGYEQYFGPGTRLTVT.

This chain links TRBV4-2 with TRBJ1-5, with D possibly matching TRBD1 (5 bases). The CDR3 spans 16 residues. Germline CDR1 is LGHNA and CDR2 is YNFKEQ. Deletions cut 3 bases from V and 4 bases from J, with 16 bases between. In DNA form, the CDR3 reads TGTGCCAGCAGCCACCCACTTGGGGGGAAAAATCAGCCCCAGCATTTT. Translation: CASSHPLGGKNQPQHF.

The CDR3 nucleotides read TGCGCCAGCAGCTTGGCGGTTATTCATAGCACAGATACGCAGTATTTT. This translates into CASSLAVIHSTDTQYF. The chain has TRBV5-1 and TRBJ2-3; no firm D call. V was shortened by 0 bases and J by 0 bases, with 11 bases between the two germline ends. Germline values: CDR1 SGHRS, CDR2 YFSETQ. CDR3 length equals 16 residues.

The chain links TRBV6-6 to TRBJ1-4, with 12 nucleotides matching TRBD1. The V gene end was trimmed by 6 bases and the J gene end by 7 bases; junction bases not matched to a gene: 9. The CDR3 extends over 16 amino acids. Germline V CDR1 and CDR2: MNHNY, SVGAGI (reference sequence). CDR3 bases: TGTGCCAGCAGCCACCGCGGGACAGGGGGCGGTGAAAAACTGTTTTTT. It translates to CASSHRGTGGGEKLFF.

This rearrangement joins TRBV4-1 to TRBJ2-5; TRBD1 aligns across 9 bases. J lost 1 base, V lost 0 bases, and 9 bases had no gene match. The germline V gene has CDR1 MGHRA and CDR2 YSYEKL. CDR3 length: 18 residues. The CDR3 DNA reads as TGCGCCAGCAGCCAAGATCCATTTGGGACAGGGACCCAAGAGACCCAGTACTTC. As protein: CASSQDPFGTGTQETQYF.

J is TRBJ2-2 and V is TRBV18; 9 bases map to TRBD1. The CDR3 length is 17 residues. Trimming took 2 bases from V and 9 from J; bases not matched to a gene: 13. The germline CDR1 and CDR2 sequences are KGHSH and LQKENI. The CDR3 nucleotides read TGTGCCAGCTCACCATCTGAGGACAGGGGACTTTGGAGGGAGCTGTTTTTT. Its translation is CASSPSEDRGLWRELFF.

The V gene is TRBV2, the J gene TRBJ1-2, with D hard to call. Deletions cut 0 bases from V and 3 bases from J, with 8 bases between. Germline lookup yields CDR1 SNHLY and CDR2 FYNNEI. This CDR3 has 14 amino acids. The CDR3 DNA follows: TGTGCCAGCAGTGAAGCGAGGGCCCACTATGGCTACACCTTC. Translated, it gives CASSEARAHYGYTF.

The V gene is TRBV11-2, the J gene TRBJ1-2, with D unclear. This CDR3 region has 13 residues. The germline V and J ends were trimmed by 1 base and 4 bases, with 7 bases remaining between them. Germline V gene data show CDR1 as SGHAT and CDR2 as FQNNGV. The DNA for the CDR3 is TGTGCCAGCAGCTTAGTAGCAGCCTATGGCTACACCTTC. As protein: CASSLVAAYGYTF. Full variable domain (missing parts from reference TRBV11-2 and TRBJ1-2): EAGVAQSPRYKIIEKRQSVAFWCNPISGHATLYWYQQILGQGPKLLIQFQNNGVVDDSQLPKDRFSAERLKGVDSTLKIQPAKLEDSAVYLCASSLVAAYGYTFGSGTRLTVV.

The V and J genes are TRBV29-1 and TRBJ2-1; TRBD1 matches at 8 bases. Germline V gene lookup returns CDR1 SQVTM and CDR2 ANQGSEA. The CDR3 is 16 amino acids. V was clipped by 6 bases and J by 1 base; unmatched bases: 11. The CDR3 nucleotides read TGCAGCGTCGAGGCTGGGACAGGCGATTCCTACAATGAGCAGTTCTTC. It translates to CSVEAGTGDSYNEQFF.

V and J are TRBV11-2 and TRBJ1-1; no definite D call. This CDR3 comprises 15 residues. V lost 3 bases to trimming and J lost 5 bases, with 16 bases between them. CDR1 and CDR2 from the germline V gene are SGHAT and FQNNGV. The CDR3 sequence is CASSFSEAGGTEAFF. Here the CDR3 DNA reads TGTGCCAGCAGCTTTTCGGAGGCCGGTGGAACTGAAGCTTTCTTT.

V usage is TRBV2 and J usage is TRBJ2-1, with TRBD2 identical over 9 bases. V lost 2 bases to trimming and J lost 2 bases; unmatched junction nucleotides: 4. The length of the CDR3 is 16 residues. The germline V gene encodes CDR1 SNHLY and CDR2 FYNNEI. Here the CDR3 reads CASSEYVAGAYNEQFF. The DNA for the CDR3 is TGTGCCAGCAGTGAATATGTAGCGGGGGCCTACAATGAGCAGTTCTTC.

This chain uses TRBV18 with TRBJ2-7; TRBD2 might be the D (5 bases). CDR3 length: 14 amino acids. Trimming cost V 3 bases and J 3 bases, with 12 bases left between them. From germline, CDR1 is KGHSH and CDR2 LQKENI. The CDR3 sequence is CASSPLFGIYEQYF. The CDR3 region has the DNA TGTGCCAGCTCACCTTTATTCGGGATCTACGAGCAGTACTTC.

V gene TRBV7-9 combines with J gene TRBJ1-2; the D gene is possibly TRBD1 (6 bases). From germline, CDR1 is SEHNR and CDR2 FQNEAQ (reference sequence). Trimming stripped 1 base from V and 4 bases from J, with 16 bases between. CDR3 length: 16 amino acids. CDR3 coding DNA: TGTGCCAGCAGCTTAGGATTGTCGAGAGGGGGCTATGGCTACACCTTC. Translated, it gives CASSLGLSRGGYGYTF.